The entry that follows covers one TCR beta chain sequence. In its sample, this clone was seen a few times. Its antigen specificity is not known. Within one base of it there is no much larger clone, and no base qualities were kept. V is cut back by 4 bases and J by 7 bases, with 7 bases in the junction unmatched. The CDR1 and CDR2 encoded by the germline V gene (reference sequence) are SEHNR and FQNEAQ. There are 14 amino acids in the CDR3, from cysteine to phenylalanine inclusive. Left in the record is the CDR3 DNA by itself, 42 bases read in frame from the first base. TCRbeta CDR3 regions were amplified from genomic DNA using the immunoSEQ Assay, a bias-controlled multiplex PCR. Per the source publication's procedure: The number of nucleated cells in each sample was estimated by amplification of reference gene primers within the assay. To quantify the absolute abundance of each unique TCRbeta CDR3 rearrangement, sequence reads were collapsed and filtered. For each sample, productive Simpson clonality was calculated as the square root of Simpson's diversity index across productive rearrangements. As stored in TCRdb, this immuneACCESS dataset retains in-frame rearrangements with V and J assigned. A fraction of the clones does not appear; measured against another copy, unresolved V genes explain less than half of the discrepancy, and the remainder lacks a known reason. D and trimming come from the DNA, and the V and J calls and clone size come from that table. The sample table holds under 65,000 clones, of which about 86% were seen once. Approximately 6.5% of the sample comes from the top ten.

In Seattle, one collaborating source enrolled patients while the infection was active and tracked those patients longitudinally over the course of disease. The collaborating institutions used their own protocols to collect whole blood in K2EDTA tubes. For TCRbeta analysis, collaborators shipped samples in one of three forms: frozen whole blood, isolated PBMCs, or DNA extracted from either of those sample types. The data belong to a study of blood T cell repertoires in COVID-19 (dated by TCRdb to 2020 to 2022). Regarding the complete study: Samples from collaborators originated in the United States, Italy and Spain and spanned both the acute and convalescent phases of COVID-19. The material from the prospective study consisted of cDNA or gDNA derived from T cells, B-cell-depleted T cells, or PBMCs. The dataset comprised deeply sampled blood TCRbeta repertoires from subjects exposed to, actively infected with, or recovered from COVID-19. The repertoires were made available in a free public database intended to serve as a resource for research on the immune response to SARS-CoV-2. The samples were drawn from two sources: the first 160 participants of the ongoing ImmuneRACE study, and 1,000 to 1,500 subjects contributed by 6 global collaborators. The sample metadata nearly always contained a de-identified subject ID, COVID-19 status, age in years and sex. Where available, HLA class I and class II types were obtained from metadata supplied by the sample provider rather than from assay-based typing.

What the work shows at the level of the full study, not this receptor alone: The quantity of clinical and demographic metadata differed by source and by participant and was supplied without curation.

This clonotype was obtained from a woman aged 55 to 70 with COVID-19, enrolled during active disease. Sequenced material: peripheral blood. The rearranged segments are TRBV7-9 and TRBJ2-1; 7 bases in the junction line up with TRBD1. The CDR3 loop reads CASSSRTGYNEQFF. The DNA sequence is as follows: TGTGCCAGCAGCTCCCGGACAGGTTATAATGAGCAGTTCTTC.